This TCR beta chain is drawn from a study of blood T cells in healthy people across ages. The donors, healthy Caucasians from Russia, were aged 6 to 90. This clonotype was recorded a few times. What it binds is unknown. Study-wide points: A strong correlation was found between TCR beta diversity and the percentage of naive T cells. Because sorting was not performed, PBMCs prevented conclusive naive versus antigen-experienced comparison.

PCR was performed a second time for about 6 to 11 cycles using a sample-barcoded 5' primer and a J-beta primer mix. Every molecule of cDNA carried a tag from a template-switch adaptor with 12 random nucleotides. Via MiXCR, TCRdb re-called the 5' RACE reads, giving one row per CDR3 protein. The repertoire consists of about 900,000 distinct CDR3 sequences, with 45% to 50% occurring once and the leading ten covering roughly 13%. V shed 2 bases and J 0 bases; nucleotides not matched to a gene: 5. CDR3 length: 16 amino acids. The germline CDR1 and CDR2 sequences are SGDLS and YYNGEE. This receptor was identified in a young man in good health. The sequencing sample was made of blood. The rearrangement uses TRBV9 and TRBJ2-3, with TRBD2 matching 8 bases. As DNA, the CDR3 is TGTGCCAGCAGCGTTCGCGGGGGGCTAAGCACAGATACGCAGTATTTT. It specifies CASSVRGGLSTDTQYF.